The next 25 T cell receptor beta chains were all read from a single sample in a study of identical twins. TCRdb re-called the 5' RACE reads through MiXCR, storing one row per CDR3 protein. This table holds over 500,000 distinct CDR3 sequences, roughly a fifth found once. This same sample was also taken into another study, of T cells expressing NK-cell markers.

The sample was CD4+ T cells sorted from blood. The receptor source for this set is a woman between 18 and 30 years old in good health.

The chain combines TRBV6-6 with TRBJ2-5; D is unresolved. Trimming pared 4 bases from V and 3 bases from J, leaving 12 bases between. This CDR3 has 14 amino acids. Per the germline V gene, CDR1 is MNHNY and CDR2 is SVGAGI (reference sequence). The CDR3 DNA is TGTGCCAGCAGTTGTTTGGTGGTAAAAGAGACCCAGTACTTC. This encodes CASSCLVVKETQYF.

The gene calls are TRBV6-1 and TRBJ2-3; 10 bases align to TRBD1. Germline V gene sequence: CDR1 MNHNS, CDR2 SASEGT. The CDR3 length is 16 residues. The ends lost 6 bases at V and 8 bases at J; junction bases unmatched: 14. The CDR3 is CASRARQGANQGTQYF. The CDR3 DNA follows: TGTGCCAGCAGGGCAAGACAGGGGGCGAATCAGGGTACGCAGTATTTT.

In this sample, this clonotype turned up a few times. The chain employs TRBV24-1 and TRBJ1-2; D is ambiguous. The V and J ends lost 3 bases and 6 bases respectively, with 4 bases between them. Germline V lookup: CDR1 KGHDR, CDR2 SFDVKD. CDR3 length: 11 amino acids. The CDR3 DNA sequence: TGTGCCACCAGTGATGACGATGGCTACACCTTC. It specifies CATSDDDGYTF.

This clonotype turned up a few times. V usage is TRBV6-5 and J usage is TRBJ2-1; no clear D gene. Trimming removed 2 bases from V and 7 bases from J, with 9 bases in between. The CDR3 totals 13 residues. CDR1 is MNHEY and CDR2 is SVGAGI in the germline V gene. For the CDR3, the DNA is TGTGCCAGCAGTTACGACGGTAGGAATGAGCAGTTCTTC. Translating gives CASSYDGRNEQFF.

The chain carries TRBV12-3 or TRBV12-4 and TRBJ1-2; D may be TRBD1 (5 bases). This CDR3 is built from 16 residues. V lost 5 bases, J lost 6 bases, and 22 bases lay in between. CDR3 protein: CASSLYSPGRRNGYTF. For the CDR3, the DNA is TGTGCCAGCAGTCTCTACAGTCCAGGGCGGAGGAATGGCTACACCTTC.

This clonotype has a handful of counts. This chain uses TRBV12-3 or TRBV12-4 with TRBJ1-2; D is undetermined. The germline V and J ends were trimmed by 6 bases and 6 bases, with 14 bases remaining between them. The CDR3 runs to 13 residues. The CDR3 nucleotides are TGTGCCAGCAGCTTGGACCTCCTCCATGGCTACACCTTC. The encoded protein is CASSLDLLHGYTF.

The chain uses TRBV6-4 and TRBJ2-1; a possible D gene is TRBD2 (5 bases). Trimming took 5 bases from V and 8 from J, leaving 19 bases between them. This CDR3 is built from 15 residues. CDR1 is MRHNA and CDR2 is SNTAGT in the germline V gene. The CDR3 DNA is TGTGCCAGCAGTCCGGAACTAGGGAATATGTATGAGCAGTTCTTC. It specifies CASSPELGNMYEQFF.

In its sample, this clonotype was seen a few times. The CDR3 reads CATSRDLLAVYTDTQYF. The DNA for the CDR3 is TGTGCCACCAGCAGAGACCTACTAGCGGTGTACACAGATACGCAGTATTTT. The chain employs TRBV15 and TRBJ2-3, with TRBD2 identical over 8 bases. The CDR3 covers 17 residues. The V gene's germline CDR1 is LNHNV and CDR2 YYDKDF (reference sequence). The ends lost 0 bases at V and 2 bases at J; junction bases unmatched: 7.

This clonotype was found a few times. This rearrangement joins TRBV29-1 to TRBJ2-7, with 9 bases fitting TRBD1. CDR1 and CDR2 from the germline V gene are SQVTM and ANQGSEA. V gave up 6 bases and J gave up 6 bases; unmatched junction bases: 12. This CDR3 is 14 amino acids long. The CDR3 sequence is CSVGPGTGMFEQYF. As DNA, the CDR3 is TGCAGCGTAGGCCCCGGGACAGGGATGTTCGAGCAGTACTTC.

The chain has TRBV21-1 and TRBJ2-1. TRBV21-1 is a documented pseudogene. The CDR3 is made up of 13 amino acids. As DNA, the CDR3 is TGTGCCAGCAGCGACCTTGTAGAAAATGAGCAGTTCTTC. As protein: CASSDLVENEQFF.

A few counts support this clonotype. This chain uses TRBV2 with TRBJ1-1, with a weak D call TRBD1 (6 bases). The CDR3 length is 13 residues. Per germline, CDR1 SNHLY and CDR2 FYNNEI. V was shortened by 5 bases and J by 7 bases, with 14 bases between the two germline ends. CDR3: CASSSQGFGEAFF. CDR3 bases: TGTGCCAGCAGTTCACAGGGTTTTGGTGAAGCTTTCTTT.

The chain carries TRBV20-1 and TRBJ2-1; TRBD2 aligns across 11 bases. This CDR3 spans 18 amino acids. The trim removed 4 bases at V and 8 bases at J, leaving 19 bases unmatched. From germline, CDR1 is DFQATT and CDR2 SNEGSKA (reference sequence). This CDR3 reads CSAIDLRLAGRSFDEQFF. CDR3 coding DNA: TGCAGTGCTATCGATCTCCGACTAGCGGGAAGAAGCTTCGATGAGCAGTTCTTC.

This clonotype was counted at least ten times. This sequence joins TRBV12-3 or TRBV12-4 and TRBJ1-2; D perhaps matches TRBD1 (6 bases). The CDR3 has 13 amino acids. V shed 3 bases and J shed 2 bases, with 7 bases lying between them. CDR3 nucleotides: TGTGCCAGCAGTTTTACAGGGAACTATGGCTACACCTTC. Amino acid sequence: CASSFTGNYGYTF.

The chain links TRBV7-2 to TRBJ2-3, with 8 positions matching TRBD1. V shed 2 bases and J 5 bases; nucleotides not matched to a gene: 3. CDR1 is SGHTA, CDR2 FQGNSA, per germline. The CDR3 has 14 residues. The CDR3 coding sequence is TGTGCCAGCAGCTTACAGGGGGCCGGAGATACGCAGTATTTT. This gives the protein CASSLQGAGDTQYF.

This chain connects TRBV4-3 to TRBJ2-1, with D hard to call. The CDR3 is 14 residues long. Trimming pared 0 bases from V and 2 bases from J, leaving 5 bases between. Looked up from germline, CDR1 is LGHNA and CDR2 is YSLEER. CDR3 amino acids: CASSQDTAYNEQFF. Here the CDR3 DNA reads TGCGCCAGCAGCCAAGATACAGCCTACAATGAGCAGTTCTTC.

This clonotype appeared many times. V is TRBV7-2 and J is TRBJ2-3, with D possibly TRBD2 on 5 matching bases. Germline assignment: CDR1 SGHTA and CDR2 FQGNSA. The CDR3 contains 14 residues. The V end lost 3 bases, the J end lost 2 bases, and 9 bases lay between the germline ends. The CDR3 DNA sequence: TGTGCCAGCAGCTTCCTAGCTTACACAGATACGCAGTATTTT. Encoded protein: CASSFLAYTDTQYF. The full variable domain, with the rest looked up from reference TRBV7-2 and TRBJ2-3, is GAGVSQSPSNKVTEKGKDVELRCDPISGHTALYWYRQSLGQGLEFLIYFQGNSAPDKSGLPSDRFSAERTGGSVSTLTIQRTQQEDSAVYLCASSFLAYTDTQYFGPGTRLTVL.

The chain joins TRBV5-1 to TRBJ1-1; D might be TRBD1 (6 bases). The CDR3 length is 16 residues. V gave up 2 bases and J gave up 1 base, with 15 bases separating them. The germline V gene has CDR1 SGHRS and CDR2 YFSETQ. The CDR3 DNA sequence: TGCGCCAGCAGCTTTACAGGAAGGGGGAGGAACACTGAAGCTTTCTTT. Its protein is CASSFTGRGRNTEAFF. The complete variable domain, with remaining parts taken from reference TRBV5-1 and TRBJ1-1, reads KAGVTQTPRYLIKTRGQQVTLSCSPISGHRSVSWYQQTPGQGLQFLFEYFSETQRNKGNFPGRFSGRQFSNSRSEMNVSTLELGDSALYLCASSFTGRGRNTEAFFGQGTRLTVV.

This clonotype turned up a few times. The V call is TRBV29-1, the J call TRBJ2-1, with 11 bases aligning to TRBD1. The CDR3 runs to 15 residues. The V gene end was trimmed by 6 bases and the J gene end by 1 base; junction bases not matched to a gene: 5. CDR1 is SQVTM and CDR2 is ANQGSEA in the germline V gene. The CDR3 sequence: CSVGQGARSYNEQFF. As DNA, the CDR3 is TGCAGCGTCGGACAGGGGGCTAGGTCCTACAATGAGCAGTTCTTC.

Only a few counts were recorded for this clonotype. CDR3: CSAIPGVLYDTQYF. DNA for the CDR3: TGCAGTGCTATACCGGGAGTTCTCTATGATACGCAGTATTTT. This chain connects TRBV20-1 to TRBJ2-3, with a tentative D call TRBD2 (6 bases). V was shortened by 4 bases and J by 6 bases, with 17 bases between the two germline ends. Germline V CDR1 and CDR2: DFQATT, SNEGSKA (reference sequence). The length of the CDR3 is 14 residues.

This clonotype appeared a few times. The chain combines TRBV6-5 with TRBJ2-3, with D tentatively TRBD1 or TRBD2 (6 bases each). The V gene's germline CDR1 is MNHEY and CDR2 SVGAGI. V lost 2 bases to trimming and J lost 4 bases, with 16 bases between them. CDR3 length equals 16 residues. This CDR3 is CASSYGGTSGADTQYF. The CDR3 DNA reads TGTGCCAGCAGTTACGGCGGGACATCCGGGGCAGATACGCAGTATTTT.

The rearrangement uses TRBV16 and TRBJ2-5; D is uncertain. With 0 bases removed from V and 2 bases from J, the gap between germline ends came to 19 bases. This CDR3 has 18 amino acids. CDR1 is KGHSY, CDR2 FQNENV, per germline. CDR3: CASSQSITQRTSQETQYF. The CDR3, as DNA: TGTGCCAGCAGCCAATCGATAACGCAGCGCACCTCGCAAGAGACCCAGTACTTC.

This clonotype was seen a handful of times. The J gene is TRBJ1-1, the V gene TRBV11-3, with D hard to call. V gave up 4 bases and J gave up 5 bases, with 11 bases separating them. Germline assignment: CDR1 SGHNT and CDR2 YENEEA. The CDR3 is 13 amino acids. The CDR3 sequence: CASSSSLETEAFF. The CDR3 bases are TGTGCCAGCAGCTCCTCCCTTGAGACTGAAGCTTTCTTT.

This clonotype was found a few times. V is TRBV20-1 and J is TRBJ2-2; the match to TRBD2 covers 9 bases. Germline V gene data show CDR1 as DFQATT and CDR2 as SNEGSKA (reference sequence). The CDR3 has 18 residues. The ends lost 0 bases at V and 0 bases at J; junction bases unmatched: 8. The CDR3 nucleotides are TGCAGTGCTAGAGATCGGAGTAGCGGGGGAGCGAACACCGGGGAGCTGTTTTTT. It is translated as CSARDRSSGGANTGELFF.

In the case of this clonotype: One junction end does not reproduce the germline sequence, and a read error may be involved. The chain is built from TRBV20-1 and TRBJ2-3, with D perhaps TRBD1 or TRBD2 (6 bases each). This CDR3 comprises 14 residues. Germline lookup yields CDR1 DFQATT and CDR2 SNEGSKA (reference sequence). The CDR3 protein is CSARGGPSVNTQYF. The CDR3 DNA sequence: TGCAGTGCCAGAGGGGGGCCTTCCGTTAATACGCAGTATTTT.

In this sample, this clonotype turned up many times. V is TRBV29-1 and J is TRBJ1-4; D is perhaps TRBD1 (6 bases). V lost 7 bases and J lost 7, with 13 bases in between. The CDR3 sequence is 12 residues long. Germline loops: CDR1 SQVTM, CDR2 ANQGSEA. This CDR3 is CSGRGVGEKLFF. The CDR3, as DNA: TGCAGCGGTAGGGGGGTCGGTGAAAAACTGTTTTTT. Based on the CDR3 plus reference TRBV29-1 and TRBJ1-4, the full variable domain is SAVISQKPSRDICQRGTSLTIQCQVDSQVTMMFWYRQQPGQSLTLIATANQGSEATYESGFVIDKFPISRPNLTFSTLTVSNMSPEDSSIYLCSGRGVGEKLFFGSGTQLSVL.